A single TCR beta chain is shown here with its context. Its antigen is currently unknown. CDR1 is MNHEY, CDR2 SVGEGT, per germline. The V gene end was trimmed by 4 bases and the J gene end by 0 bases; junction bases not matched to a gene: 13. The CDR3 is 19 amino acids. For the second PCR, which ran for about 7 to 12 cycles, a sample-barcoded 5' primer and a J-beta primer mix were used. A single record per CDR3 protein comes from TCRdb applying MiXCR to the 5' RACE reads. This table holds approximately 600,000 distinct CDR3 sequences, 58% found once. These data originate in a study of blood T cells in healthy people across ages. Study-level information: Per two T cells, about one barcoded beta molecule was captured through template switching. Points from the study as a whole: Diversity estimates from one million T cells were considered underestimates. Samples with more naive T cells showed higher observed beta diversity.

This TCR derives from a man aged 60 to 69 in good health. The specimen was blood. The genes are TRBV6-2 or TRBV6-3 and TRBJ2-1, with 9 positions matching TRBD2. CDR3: CASSSKHLTSGSSYNEQFF. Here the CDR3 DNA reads TGTGCCAGCAGTTCCAAGCACTTGACTAGCGGAAGCTCCTACAATGAGCAGTTCTTC.